Listed here are 6 T cell receptor beta chains from one sample, sequenced in a study of blood T cell repertoires in COVID-19. Method: immunoSEQ multiplex PCR; TCRdb's copy keeps in-frame clones and lacks some. The sample includes fewer than 200,000 clones, more than 75% seen only once; the top ten take less than 3%. The material sequenced was peripheral blood. Source of these receptors: a woman of 80 years or more with COVID-19, enrolled during active disease.

The rearrangement joins TRBV7-3 to TRBJ2-1; 10 bases are a match to TRBD2. The CDR3 sequence is 15 residues long. Unmatched junction bases numbered 0, after V lost 0 bases and J lost 4 bases. Germline lookup yields CDR1 SGHTA and CDR2 FQGTGA. The CDR3 protein is CASSLTSGGYNEQFF. CDR3 in DNA: TGTGCCAGCAGCTTAACTAGCGGGGGGTACAATGAGCAGTTCTTC.

The chain employs TRBV7-9 and TRBJ1-1; D gene unclear. The CDR3 runs to 13 residues. Germline loops: CDR1 SEHNR, CDR2 FQNEAQ (reference sequence). The V end lost 5 bases, the J end lost 1 base, and 8 bases lay between the germline ends. The CDR3: CASSRTKNTEAFF. The CDR3 DNA follows: TGTGCCAGCAGCCGAACAAAGAACACTGAAGCTTTCTTT.

This chain links TRBV27 with TRBJ1-2; D perhaps matches TRBD1 (6 bases). CDR1 is MNHEY and CDR2 is SMNVEV in the germline V gene (reference sequence). V was clipped by 0 bases and J by 8 bases, with 13 bases between them. The CDR3 has 14 residues. The CDR3 nucleotides read TGTGCCAGCAGTTTATCAGGGGGAGCGGTCGGCTACACCTTC. Residues: CASSLSGGAVGYTF.

In its sample, this clone was seen once. The chain employs TRBV18 and TRBJ2-2, with a possible D match to TRBD2 (6 bases). Trimming took 1 base from V and 3 from J, leaving 9 bases between them. Germline loops: CDR1 KGHSH, CDR2 LQKENI. This CDR3 contains 15 residues. For the CDR3, the DNA is TGTGCCAGCTCACCACTTCCGGGGGACACCGGGGAGCTGTTTTTT. Translation: CASSPLPGDTGELFF.

This sequence joins TRBV5-6 and TRBJ2-2; 9 nucleotides match TRBD1. The ends lost 4 bases at V and 6 bases at J; junction bases unmatched: 10. CDR1 is SGHDT, CDR2 YYEEEE, per germline. This CDR3 is built from 16 residues. DNA for the CDR3: TGTGCCAGCAGCCCAACAAGGGACAGGGATTCCGGGGAGCTGTTTTTT. This translates into CASSPTRDRDSGELFF.

V gene TRBV4-3 combines with J gene TRBJ1-2, with TRBD1 matching over 7 bases. Unmatched junction bases numbered 7, after V lost 1 base and J lost 2 bases. From germline, CDR1 is LGHNA and CDR2 YSLEER. This CDR3 has 16 residues. CDR3 coding DNA: TGCGCCAGCAGCCAAGGGATCACAGGGGACAACTATGGCTACACCTTC. It encodes CASSQGITGDNYGYTF.